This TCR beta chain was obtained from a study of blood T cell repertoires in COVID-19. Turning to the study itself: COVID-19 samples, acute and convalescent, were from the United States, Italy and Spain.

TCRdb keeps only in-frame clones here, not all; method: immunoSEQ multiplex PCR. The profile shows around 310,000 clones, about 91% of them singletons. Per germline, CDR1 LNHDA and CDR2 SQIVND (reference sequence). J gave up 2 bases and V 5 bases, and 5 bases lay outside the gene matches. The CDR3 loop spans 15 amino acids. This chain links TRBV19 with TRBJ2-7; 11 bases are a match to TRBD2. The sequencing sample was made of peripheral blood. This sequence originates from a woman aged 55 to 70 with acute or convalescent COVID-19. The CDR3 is CASSPLTSGTYEQYF. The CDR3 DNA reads TGTGCCAGTAGTCCCCTGACTAGCGGGACCTACGAGCAGTACTTC.